Listed below are T cell receptor beta chains from one sample, sequenced in a study of neoadjuvant anti-PD-1 for oral cavity cancer. Only in-frame clones appear in the TCRdb table, and some are missing; sequencing was by immunoSEQ multiplex PCR. The repertoire holds approximately 43,000 clones, with 77% as singletons. This specimen consisted of PBMCs, obtained after nivolumab (anti-PD-1) treatment. Receptors were obtained from a person aged 35 to 85 with oral cavity squamous cell carcinoma. Both conserved end residues are part of each CDR3. A D gene is named only where the DNA matches it firmly. Expanded clones are given a class, and other clones once, few, many or no size at all.

d_call	v_call	clone_size	j_call	cdr3_length	cdr3_aa	cdr3_nt
.	TRBV29-1	.	TRBJ2-1	11	CSVEPGNEQFF	TGCAGCGTTGAACCCGGCAATGAGCAGTTCTTC
TRBD2	TRBV10-2	.	TRBJ2-5	13	CASSRGEGATQYF	TGCGCCAGCAGTCGGGGGGAAGGAGCGACCCAGTACTTC
.	TRBV5-1	.	TRBJ2-5	14	CASSLSLGEETQYF	TGCGCCAGCAGCTTGAGCTTAGGGGAAGAGACCCAGTACTTC
TRBD1	TRBV6-6	.	TRBJ1-3	15	CATTDRVLSGNTIYF	TGTGCCACCACGGACAGGGTCCTCTCTGGAAACACCATATATTTT
TRBD1	TRBV6-1	.	TRBJ2-3	15	CASSPTDRGRGTQYF	TGTGCCAGCAGCCCCACGGACAGGGGGCGTGGGACGCAGTATTTT
.	TRBV19	few	TRBJ1-3	15	CASSIGRASGNTIYF	TGTGCCAGTAGTATAGGGCGAGCTTCTGGAAACACCATATATTTT
TRBD2	TRBV13	.	TRBJ2-1	12	CASGRGYNEQFF	TGTGCCAGCGGGAGGGGATACAATGAGCAGTTCTTC
TRBD1	TRBV6-1	.	TRBJ2-4	14	CASSDWGTGDIQYF	TGTGCCAGCAGTGATTGGGGGACAGGGGACATTCAGTACTTC
TRBD1	TRBV7-6	.	TRBJ2-7	16	CASSFNSQGALYEQYF	TGTGCCAGCAGTTTCAACTCACAGGGGGCTCTCTACGAGCAGTACTTC
TRBD1	TRBV15	.	TRBJ1-5	15	CATSRDGQGDQPQHF	TGTGCCACCAGCAGGGATGGACAGGGCGATCAGCCCCAGCATTTT
.	TRBV27	.	TRBJ2-7	14	CASNRWPDSYEQYF	TGTGCCAGCAACCGGTGGCCGGACTCCTACGAGCAGTACTTC
.	TRBV29-1	.	TRBJ2-7	11	CSVEEYYEQYF	TGCAGCGTTGAGGAATACTACGAGCAGTACTTC
.	TRBV7-2	.	TRBJ1-2	11	CASKRKYGYTF	TGTGCCAGCAAGAGGAAGTATGGCTACACCTTC
TRBD1	TRBV5-1	.	TRBJ1-2	13	CASSSQGGYGYTF	TGCGCCAGCAGTTCTCAGGGGGGGTATGGCTACACCTTC
.	TRBV7-2	.	TRBJ1-5	15	CASSLGHRHNAPQHF	TGTGCCAGCAGCTTAGGGCATCGCCATAACGCGCCCCAGCATTTT
TRBD2	TRBV29-1	.	TRBJ2-2	15	CSVRASGGFTGELFF	TGCAGCGTAAGAGCTAGCGGGGGGTTCACCGGGGAGCTGTTTTTT
.	TRBV5-1	.	TRBJ2-7	12	CASSLEVGEQYF	TGCGCCAGCTCTCTGGAGGTGGGCGAGCAGTACTTC
.	TRBV6-5	.	TRBJ2-1	14	CASSTAGAREEQFF	TGTGCCAGCAGTACTGCGGGGGCAAGAGAGGAGCAGTTCTTC
TRBD2	TRBV11-2	.	TRBJ2-2	16	CASRTTSGQNTGELFF	TGTGCCAGCAGAACGACTAGCGGGCAGAACACCGGGGAGCTGTTTTTT
.	TRBV29-1	few	TRBJ1-1	13	CSVRDGANTEAFF	TGCAGCGTCCGGGACGGCGCGAACACTGAAGCTTTCTTT
.	TRBV5-1	few	TRBJ2-2	19	CASSLREEEVNLNTGELFF	TGCGCCAGCAGCTTGAGGGAGGAGGAGGTGAACTTGAACACCGGGGAGCTGTTTTTT
.	TRBV4-2	.	TRBJ2-5	16	CASSQDPQGRGETQYF	TGTGCCAGCAGCCAAGACCCCCAGGGTCGAGGAGAGACCCAGTACTTC
.	TRBV5-1	.	TRBJ2-6	18	CASSHRTASVSGANVLTF	TGCGCCAGCAGCCACCGGACAGCCAGCGTCTCTGGGGCCAACGTCCTGACTTTC
TRBD2	TRBV28	.	TRBJ2-3	16	CASSPGLAGRTDTQYF	TGTGCCAGCAGCCCGGGACTAGCGGGGCGCACAGATACGCAGTATTTT
.	TRBV7-8	.	TRBJ1-2	15	CASSPSDSFNYGYTF	TGTGCCAGCAGCCCGTCAGACAGCTTTAACTATGGCTACACCTTC
.	TRBV7-8	.	TRBJ1-1	13	CASSPGRGTEAFF	TGTGCCAGCAGCCCTGGACGGGGCACTGAAGCTTTCTTT
.	TRBV7-2	few	TRBJ2-3	13	CASSLARTDTQYF	TGTGCCAGCAGCTTAGCTCGCACAGATACGCAGTATTTT
.	TRBV5-1	once	TRBJ1-1	13	CASSLGGNTEAFF	TGCGCCAGCAGCTTGGGGGGGAACACTGAAGCTTTCTTT
.	TRBV10-2	.	TRBJ2-3	14	CASSERGRTDTQYF	TGCGCCAGCAGTGAGAGAGGGAGAACAGATACGCAGTATTTT
TRBD1	TRBV14	few	TRBJ2-6	18	CASSARTGIGSGANVLTF	TGTGCCAGCAGCGCCCGGACAGGGATCGGTTCTGGGGCCAACGTCCTGACTTTC
.	TRBV6-5	.	TRBJ2-1	15	CASSYSGGAGNEQFF	TGTGCCAGCAGTTACTCCGGGGGCGCAGGTAATGAGCAGTTCTTC
TRBD2	TRBV14	.	TRBJ2-4	17	CASSQRGLADNTNIQYF	TGTGCCAGCAGCCAAAGGGGACTAGCGGACAATACAAACATTCAGTACTTC
.	TRBV2	.	TRBJ1-2	14	CASSQGTRNYGYTF	TGTGCCAGCAGCCAAGGGACAAGAAACTATGGCTACACCTTC
TRBD2	TRBV7-8	medium-sized	TRBJ2-6	18	CASSRGTSGRTGANVLTF	TGTGCCAGCAGCCGCGGGACTAGCGGGAGGACAGGGGCCAACGTCCTGACTTTC
.	TRBV11-2	once	TRBJ1-1	13	CASSLGGNTEAFF	TGTGCCAGCAGCCTAGGGGGGAACACTGAAGCTTTCTTT
TRBD2	TRBV27	.	TRBJ2-7	17	CASSLTVAGAQSYEQYF	TGTGCCAGCAGTTTAACGGTAGCGGGAGCACAAAGCTACGAGCAGTACTTC
TRBD1	TRBV15	.	TRBJ1-1	16	CATSRDDRAMNTEAFF	TGTGCCACCAGCAGAGACGACAGGGCCATGAACACTGAAGCTTTCTTT
TRBD1	TRBV19	.	TRBJ1-2	15	CASIRRDSPNYGYTF	TGTGCCAGTATTCGCCGGGACAGTCCTAACTATGGCTACACCTTC
TRBD2	TRBV9	.	TRBJ2-1	14	CASSAGGRNNEQFF	TGTGCCAGCAGCGCGGGAGGGCGAAACAATGAGCAGTTCTTC
TRBD1	TRBV5-4	.	TRBJ2-7	13	CASSSLQGYEQYF	TGTGCCAGCAGCTCTTTACAGGGGTACGAGCAGTACTTC
.	TRBV6-1	.	TRBJ1-3	16	CASSERGSHSGNTIYF	TGTGCCAGCAGTGAACGAGGGTCTCACTCTGGAAACACCATATATTTT
.	TRBV7-8	.	TRBJ1-4	13	CASSWATNEKLFF	TGTGCCAGCAGCTGGGCAACTAATGAAAAACTGTTTTTT
.	TRBV9	.	TRBJ2-7	14	CASSVGGTRNEQYF	TGTGCCAGCAGCGTAGGGGGGACTCGGAACGAGCAGTACTTC
TRBD2	TRBV6-1	.	TRBJ2-5	16	CASSVLAGGPGETQYF	TGTGCCAGCAGTGTACTAGCGGGGGGGCCAGGGGAGACCCAGTACTTC
TRBD1	TRBV7-2	.	TRBJ1-6	13	CASSPDRVGPLHF	TGTGCCAGCAGCCCAGACAGGGTCGGACCCCTCCACTTT
.	TRBV15	.	TRBJ2-7	13	CATSRQGAYEQYF	TGTGCCACCAGCAGACAGGGAGCCTACGAGCAGTACTTC
TRBD2	TRBV7-9	.	TRBJ2-3	17	CASSPGRGALYTDTQYF	TGTGCCAGCAGCCCCGGGAGGGGCGCCTTATACACAGATACGCAGTATTTT
TRBD2	TRBV13	.	TRBJ2-2	18	CASSLSSGRSPNTGELFF	TGTGCCAGCAGCTTAAGTAGCGGGAGAAGTCCGAACACCGGGGAGCTGTTTTTT
.	TRBV6-6	.	TRBJ2-3	11	CASMVADTQYF	TGTGCCAGCATGGTAGCAGATACGCAGTATTTT
TRBD2	TRBV5-4	.	TRBJ2-1	14	CASSLLAEYNEQFF	TGTGCCAGCAGCCTCCTAGCGGAGTACAATGAGCAGTTCTTC
TRBD2	TRBV29-1	.	TRBJ2-1	15	CSVGPPQRGYNEQFF	TGCAGCGTTGGACCCCCCCAGCGGGGTTACAATGAGCAGTTCTTC
.	TRBV5-8	.	TRBJ1-5	16	CASSFEGLYSNQPQHF	TGTGCCAGCAGCTTTGAAGGACTGTATAGCAATCAGCCCCAGCATTTT
TRBD1	TRBV6-1	.	TRBJ2-7	14	CASSETGGVREQYF	TGTGCCAGCAGCGAGACAGGGGGAGTGCGCGAGCAGTACTTC
.	TRBV6-1	.	TRBJ1-1	15	CASSVDGGLNTEAFF	TGTGCCAGCAGTGTCGATGGGGGGTTAAACACTGAAGCTTTCTTT
.	TRBV15	once	TRBJ1-5	18	CATSRDRALWGSNQPQHF	TGTGCCACCAGCAGAGACCGGGCCCTTTGGGGTAGCAATCAGCCCCAGCATTTT
TRBD1	TRBV6-5	few	TRBJ1-2	14	CASRSIGQAYGYTF	TGTGCCAGCAGGTCGATAGGACAGGCCTATGGCTACACCTTC
TRBD2	TRBV2	.	TRBJ2-5	16	CASSGPGTSGVKTQYF	TGTGCCAGCAGCGGACCCGGGACTAGCGGGGTAAAGACCCAGTACTTC
.	TRBV10-3	.	TRBJ2-5	14	CATAAGGYQETQYF	TGTGCCACCGCGGCAGGGGGGTACCAAGAGACCCAGTACTTC
.	TRBV27	.	TRBJ1-1	17	CASSPIPAVSMNTEAFF	TGTGCCAGCAGTCCAATCCCAGCCGTATCTATGAACACTGAAGCTTTCTTT
.	TRBV6-4	.	TRBJ2-1	17	CASSDSRAAGTYNEQFF	TGTGCCAGCAGTGACTCAAGGGCTGCTGGGACCTACAATGAGCAGTTCTTC